This T cell receptor beta chain was captured by sequencing in a study of T cell repertoires in cytomegalovirus infection. Background on the study: Indications came from public TCR beta signatures; they pointed to CMV infection and to a matching HLA type. Whole-study findings and limits: Public TCR beta family frequency separated CMV-and-HLA carriers, including in an independent cohort. In two of eight donors, the top clonotype was HLA-C-restricted CMV-specific.

As for this clonotype: Its antigen is as yet unknown.

One entry per CDR3 protein, called by TCRdb with MiXCR from the reads. Of roughly 200,000 distinct CDR3 sequences in the sample, about a sixth were seen once. The CDR3 totals 15 residues. The V gene lost 6 bases and the J gene lost 4 bases, with 16 bases spanning the gap. The V gene's germline CDR1 is ENHRY and CDR2 SYGVKD. This TCR was sampled from a human donor in good health (CMV status not recorded). Some clones in this sample may be carry-over from other donors' samples. The sequencing sample was made of CD8+ T cells from PBMCs. This sequence joins TRBV10-3 and TRBJ1-5, with a weak D call TRBD1 (6 bases). The CDR3 DNA sequence: TGTGCCATCAGCGGAGGGGGGATAATAAATCAGCCCCAGCATTTT. It yields the protein CAISGGGIINQPQHF.